This T cell receptor beta chain was identified during a study of blood T cell repertoires in COVID-19. Sequencing was performed with immunoSEQ multiplex PCR; in TCRdb, only in-frame clones are kept and a portion is missing. The sample gives 45,000 or so clones, about 87% of which show up once; around 2.2% is in the top ten. Germline trimming cut 5 bases from V and 6 bases from J; bases unmatched to any gene: 19. The CDR3 totals 17 residues. Looked up from germline, CDR1 is SGHTA and CDR2 is FQGNSA. This sequence joins TRBV7-2 and TRBJ2-7, with TRBD1 matching over 7 bases. Sequenced material: peripheral blood. The source of this sequence is a woman older than 75 with COVID-19, enrolled during active disease. The CDR3 region has the DNA TGTGCCAGCAGCCAAAGAGGGACAGCCCCATTATCCGGCGAGCAGTACTTC. This codes for CASSQRGTAPLSGEQYF.